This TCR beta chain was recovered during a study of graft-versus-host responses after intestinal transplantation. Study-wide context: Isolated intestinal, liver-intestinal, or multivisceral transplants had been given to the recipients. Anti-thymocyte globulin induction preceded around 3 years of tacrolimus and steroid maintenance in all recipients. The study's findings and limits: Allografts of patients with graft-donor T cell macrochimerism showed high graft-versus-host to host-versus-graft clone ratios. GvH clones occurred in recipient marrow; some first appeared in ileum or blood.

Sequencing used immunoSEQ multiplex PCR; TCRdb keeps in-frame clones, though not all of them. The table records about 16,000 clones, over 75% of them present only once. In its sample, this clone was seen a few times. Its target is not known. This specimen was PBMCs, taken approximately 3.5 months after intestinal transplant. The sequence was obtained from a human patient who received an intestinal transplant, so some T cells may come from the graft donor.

CDR3 in DNA: TGTGCCAGCAGTGACTCGGCAGGCAAACATAACTATGGCTACACCTTC. Translated, it gives CASSDSAGKHNYGYTF. V and J are TRBV6-4 and TRBJ1-2; D remains unclear. The germline V and J ends were trimmed by 0 bases and 1 base, with 12 bases remaining between them. The CDR3 loop spans 16 amino acids. Germline CDR1 is MRHNA and CDR2 is SNTAGT.